This T cell receptor beta chain was recorded in a study of cytomegalovirus exposure and HLA in healthy donors. Both 60 Vbeta primers and 13 Jbeta primers went into the PCR. Method: immunoSEQ multiplex PCR; TCRdb's copy keeps in-frame clones and lacks some. Its table records about 130,000 clones. After removal of 2 bases from V and 8 bases from J, the junction contained 4 bases not matched to a gene. The CDR3 totals 13 residues. CDR1 is MDHEN, CDR2 SYDVKM, per germline. This TCR came from a middle-aged woman in good health and CMV-seronegative. J is TRBJ1-2 and V is TRBV28; 8 nucleotides line up with TRBD1. Sequences were obtained from PBMCs. The CDR3 bases are TGTGCCAGCAGTTTACAGGGGGCGAGAGGCTACACCTTC. It specifies CASSLQGARGYTF.